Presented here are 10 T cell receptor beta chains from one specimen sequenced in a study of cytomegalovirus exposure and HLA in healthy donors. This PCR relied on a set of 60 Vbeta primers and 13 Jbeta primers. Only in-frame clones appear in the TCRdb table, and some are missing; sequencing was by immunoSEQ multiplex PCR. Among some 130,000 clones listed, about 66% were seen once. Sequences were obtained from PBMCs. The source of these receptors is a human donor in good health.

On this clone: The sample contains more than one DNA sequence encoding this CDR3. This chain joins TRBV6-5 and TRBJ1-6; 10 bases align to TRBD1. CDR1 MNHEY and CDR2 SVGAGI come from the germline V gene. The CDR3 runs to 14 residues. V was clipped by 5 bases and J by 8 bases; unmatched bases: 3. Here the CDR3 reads CASSRGQGYSPLHF. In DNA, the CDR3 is TGTGCCAGCAGTAGGGGACAGGGGTATTCACCCCTCCACTTT.

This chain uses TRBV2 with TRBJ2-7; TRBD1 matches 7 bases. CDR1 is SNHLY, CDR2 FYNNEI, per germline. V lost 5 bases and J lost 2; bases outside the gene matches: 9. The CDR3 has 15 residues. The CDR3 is CASSIGGSATYEQYF. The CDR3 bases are TGTGCCAGCAGTATAGGGGGCTCCGCGACCTACGAGCAGTACTTC.

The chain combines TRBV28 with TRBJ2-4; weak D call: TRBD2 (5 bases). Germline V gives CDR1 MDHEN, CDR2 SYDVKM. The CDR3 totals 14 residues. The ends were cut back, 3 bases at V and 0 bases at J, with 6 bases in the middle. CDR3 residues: CASSFGVAKNIQYF. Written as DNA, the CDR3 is TGTGCCAGCAGTTTCGGGGTAGCCAAAAACATTCAGTACTTC.

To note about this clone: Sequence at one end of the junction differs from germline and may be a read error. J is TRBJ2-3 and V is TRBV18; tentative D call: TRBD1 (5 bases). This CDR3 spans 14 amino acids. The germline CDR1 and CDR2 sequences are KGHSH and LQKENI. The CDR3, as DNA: TGTGCCAGCTCGTCAGGGATGAGCACAGATGCGCAGTATTTT. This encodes CASSSGMSTDAQYF.

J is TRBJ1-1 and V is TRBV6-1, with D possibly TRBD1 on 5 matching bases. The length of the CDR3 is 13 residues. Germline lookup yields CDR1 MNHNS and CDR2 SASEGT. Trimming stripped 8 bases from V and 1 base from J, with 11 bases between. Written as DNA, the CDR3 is TGTGCCAGCGATGGACACACGAACACTGAAGCTTTCTTT. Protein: CASDGHTNTEAFF.

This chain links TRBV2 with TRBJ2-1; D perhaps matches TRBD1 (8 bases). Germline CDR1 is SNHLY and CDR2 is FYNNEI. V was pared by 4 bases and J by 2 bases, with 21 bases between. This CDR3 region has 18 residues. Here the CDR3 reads CASSADREWGGTYNEQFF. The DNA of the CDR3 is TGTGCCAGCAGTGCGGACAGGGAGTGGGGGGGAACCTACAATGAGCAGTTCTTC.

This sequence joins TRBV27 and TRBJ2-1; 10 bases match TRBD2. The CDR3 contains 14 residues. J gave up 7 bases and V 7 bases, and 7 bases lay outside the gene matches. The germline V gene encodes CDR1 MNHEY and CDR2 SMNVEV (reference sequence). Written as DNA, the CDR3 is TGTGCCAGCAAGCGGGAGGGCCCTGGTAATGAGCAGTTCTTC. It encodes CASKREGPGNEQFF.

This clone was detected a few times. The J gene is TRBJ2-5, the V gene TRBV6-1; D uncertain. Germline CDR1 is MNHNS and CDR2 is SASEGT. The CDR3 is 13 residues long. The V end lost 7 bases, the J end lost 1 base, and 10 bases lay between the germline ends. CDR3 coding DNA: TGTGCCAGCAACTGGCGGCCCCAAGAGACCCAGTACTTC. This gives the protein CASNWRPQETQYF.

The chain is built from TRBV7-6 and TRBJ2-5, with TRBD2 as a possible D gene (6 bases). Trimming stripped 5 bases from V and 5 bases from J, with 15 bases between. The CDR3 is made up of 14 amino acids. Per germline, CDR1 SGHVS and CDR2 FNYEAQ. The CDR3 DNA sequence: TGTGCCAGCAGCCGAGCCGCGGGGTGGGAGACCCAGTACTTC. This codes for CASSRAAGWETQYF. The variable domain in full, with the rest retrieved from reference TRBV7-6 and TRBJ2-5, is GAGVSQSPRYKVTKRGQDVALRCDPISGHVSLYWYRQALGQGPEFLTYFNYEAQQDKSGLPNDRFSAERPEGSISTLTIQRTEQRDSAMYRCASSRAAGWETQYFGPGTRLLVL.

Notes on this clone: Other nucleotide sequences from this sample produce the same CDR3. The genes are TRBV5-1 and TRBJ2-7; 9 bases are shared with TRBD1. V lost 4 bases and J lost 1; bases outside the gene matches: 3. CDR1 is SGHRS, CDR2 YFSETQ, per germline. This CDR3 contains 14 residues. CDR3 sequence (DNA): TGCGCCAGCAGCCTGGGACAGGGATCCTACGAGCAGTACTTC. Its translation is CASSLGQGSYEQYF.